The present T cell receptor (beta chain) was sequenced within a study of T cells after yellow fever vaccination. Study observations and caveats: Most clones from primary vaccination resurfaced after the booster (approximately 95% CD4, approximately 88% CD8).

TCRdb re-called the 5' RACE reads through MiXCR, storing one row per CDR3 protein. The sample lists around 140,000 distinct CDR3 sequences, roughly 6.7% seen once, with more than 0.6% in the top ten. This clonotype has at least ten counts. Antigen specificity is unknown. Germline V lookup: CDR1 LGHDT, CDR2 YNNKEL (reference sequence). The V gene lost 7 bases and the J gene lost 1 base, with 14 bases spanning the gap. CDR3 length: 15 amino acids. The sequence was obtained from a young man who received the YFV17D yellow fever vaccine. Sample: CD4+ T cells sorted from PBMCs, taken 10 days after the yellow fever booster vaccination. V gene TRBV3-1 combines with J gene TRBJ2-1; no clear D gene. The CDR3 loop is CASTPVKGSYNEQFF. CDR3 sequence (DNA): TGTGCCAGCACCCCTGTTAAGGGATCCTACAATGAGCAGTTCTTC.